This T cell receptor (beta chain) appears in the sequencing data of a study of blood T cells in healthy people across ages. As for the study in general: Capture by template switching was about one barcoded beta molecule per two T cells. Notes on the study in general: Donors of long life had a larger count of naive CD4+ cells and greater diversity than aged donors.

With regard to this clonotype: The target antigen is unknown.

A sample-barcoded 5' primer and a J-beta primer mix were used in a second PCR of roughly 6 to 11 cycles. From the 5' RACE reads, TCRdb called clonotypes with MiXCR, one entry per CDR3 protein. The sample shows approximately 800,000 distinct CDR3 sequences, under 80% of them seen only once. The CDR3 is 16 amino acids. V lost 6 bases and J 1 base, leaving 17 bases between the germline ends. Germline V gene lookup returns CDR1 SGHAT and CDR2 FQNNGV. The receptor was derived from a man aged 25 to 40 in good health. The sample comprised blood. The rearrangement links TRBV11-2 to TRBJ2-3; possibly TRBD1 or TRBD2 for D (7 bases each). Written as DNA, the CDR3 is TGTGCCAGCAGGCGAGCGGGACAGCTCCGCACAGATACGCAGTATTTT. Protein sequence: CASRRAGQLRTDTQYF.